The entry that follows covers one TCR beta chain sequence. Original analysis: Nucleated cell counts were estimated from reference gene primer amplification. Profiled with immunoSEQ multiplex PCR; TCRdb holds only in-frame clones, not every one. The D gene and trimming were derived from the DNA, and the V and J assignments and clone size from that table. The sample contains 65,000 to 80,000 clones, 70% to 90% of which appear only once. The CDR3 has 12 residues. Germline assignment: CDR1 MNHNS and CDR2 SASEGT. V lost 1 base, J lost 5 bases, and 5 bases lay in between. This sample was taken from a study of blood T cell repertoires in COVID-19.

V usage is TRBV6-1 and J usage is TRBJ1-2, with D hard to call. This TCR came from a man under 40 with acute or convalescent COVID-19. Sequencing was done on a sample of peripheral blood. The CDR3 region is CASSEVRYGYTF. The DNA of the CDR3 is TGTGCCAGCAGTGAAGTGCGATATGGCTACACCTTC.